This TCR beta chain came from a study of blood T cell repertoires in COVID-19. Trimming pared 1 base from V and 5 bases from J, leaving 23 bases between. This CDR3 is 18 amino acids long. The germline V gene encodes CDR1 MNHNS and CDR2 SASEGT. Recovered status in Cohort 3 required two negative PCRs, clearance, or symptom resolution. Sequencing was performed with immunoSEQ multiplex PCR; in TCRdb, only in-frame clones are kept and a portion is missing. The table has approximately 470,000 clones, 87% seen once; the top ten hold roughly 0.7%. In this sample, this clone turned up a few times. The receptor was derived from a woman between 18 and 29 years old who had recovered from COVID-19. The gene calls are TRBV6-1 and TRBJ1-1, with D tentatively TRBD1 (5 bases). Source material: PBMCs or T cells enriched from blood (not recorded which). CDR3 residues: CASSEGGGFRQGKTEAFF. The CDR3 bases are TGTGCCAGCAGTGAAGGGGGGGGGTTTAGACAAGGGAAGACTGAAGCTTTCTTT.